This T cell receptor (beta chain) was captured by sequencing in a study of regulatory T cells in long-lasting Graves disease. This clonotype was observed a few times. The sample's time point: newly diagnosed GD, antithyroid drugs for less than 3 months. From PBMCs, RNA was extracted and then used to make the TCR library. Investigators prepared the TCR beta libraries by applying iRepertoire HTBI primers and Arm-PCR of CDR3 regions. MiXCR, run by TCRdb on the multiplex PCR reads, gives a single entry per CDR3 protein. The sample includes over 350,000 distinct CDR3 sequences, 14% of them seen just once. These data were also filed under a second study, of T cells in Graves' hyperthyroidism and ophthalmopathy. That report adds: First-round RT-PCR with HTBI primers amplified the TCR CDR3 region.

This material consisted of peripheral blood mononuclear cells (PBMCs), taken at new diagnosis, from a patient treated with antithyroid drugs. The TCR originated in a woman in her 50s with Graves disease.

CDR3 loop: CASSGTGTVNTGELFF. CDR3 sequence (DNA): TGTGCCAGCAGCGGCACCGGGACAGTTAACACCGGGGAGCTGTTTTTT. The chain uses TRBV12-3 or TRBV12-4 and TRBJ2-2; TRBD1 matches 7 bases. V lost 6 bases to trimming and J lost 2 bases; unmatched junction nucleotides: 9. The CDR3 runs to 16 residues.